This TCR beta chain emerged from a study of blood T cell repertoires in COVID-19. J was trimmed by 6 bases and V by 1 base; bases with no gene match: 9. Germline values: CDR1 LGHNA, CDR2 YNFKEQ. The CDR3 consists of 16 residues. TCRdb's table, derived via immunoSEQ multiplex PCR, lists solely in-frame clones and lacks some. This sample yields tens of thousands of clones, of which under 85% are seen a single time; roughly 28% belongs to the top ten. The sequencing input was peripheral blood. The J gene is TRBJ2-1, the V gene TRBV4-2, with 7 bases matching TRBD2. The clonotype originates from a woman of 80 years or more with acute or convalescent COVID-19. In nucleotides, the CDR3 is TGTGCCAGCAGCCAAGGTCGAGCGGGGAGGTTCAATGAGCAGTTCTTC. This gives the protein CASSQGRAGRFNEQFF.